A selection of T cell receptor beta chains follows, all from one sample in a study of vaccination and CD4 T cells after COVID-19. Their antigens are not known. Each CDR3 protein is one row after TCRdb ran MiXCR on the PCR reads. The sample lists 12,000 or so distinct CDR3 sequences; around 50% were seen once. The sequenced sample was CD4+ T cells from blood, cultured in vitro. The origin of the receptors is a human donor who had recovered from COVID-19. CDR3s include the opening cysteine and the closing phenylalanine or tryptophan. Each record gives: V gene, clone size, D gene, J gene, CDR3 DNA, CDR3 protein. The D gene is left open where the match is weak. Only part of the rows carry a size: once, few, many, or a class if the clone is expanded.

TRBV12-3/TRBV12-4	.	TRBD2	TRBJ2-7	TGTGCCAGCAAGGGGACTAGCGGGGGGCTTAGCTCCTACGAGCAGTACTTC	CASKGTSGGLSSYEQYF
TRBV20-1	once	TRBD2	TRBJ2-1	TGCAGTGCTCCCTCCTACGGGGGAGGGGATGAGCAGTTCTTC	CSAPSYGGGDEQFF
TRBV6-1	.	TRBD1	TRBJ2-3	TGTGCCAGCAGCATAGACAGGGGGATCACAGATACGCAGTATTTT	CASSIDRGITDTQYF
TRBV6-1	.	.	TRBJ2-6	TGTGCCAGCAGTGAAGTGGGGGGTGCCAACGTCCTGACTTTC	CASSEVGGANVLTF
TRBV7-2	few	TRBD1	TRBJ1-3	TGTGCCAGCAGCCCGAAGCTGACAGGGAACACTGGAAACACCATATATTTT	CASSPKLTGNTGNTIYF
TRBV7-8	few	.	TRBJ2-3	TGTGCCAGCAGCATTCAGGGGTCCACTACGCAGTATTTT	CASSIQGSTTQYF
TRBV20-1	few	TRBD2	TRBJ2-1	TGCAGTGCTAGAGTGAAGCGGGGGGGCCCACTACGAAATGAGCAGTTCTTC	CSARVKRGGPLRNEQFF
TRBV6-2/TRBV6-3	.	.	TRBJ1-2	TGTGCCAGCAGTTTTTCGGACAGCTTCTATGGCTACACCTTC	CASSFSDSFYGYTF
TRBV19	.	.	TRBJ2-2	TGTGCCAGTAAGGTACAGAACACCGGGGAGCTGTTTTTT	CASKVQNTGELFF
TRBV25-1	.	TRBD1	TRBJ1-1	TGTGCCAGCAGTGAACATTGGGACAGGGAAGCTTTCTTT	CASSEHWDREAFF
TRBV6-1	.	TRBD1	TRBJ1-2	TGTGCCAGCAGTGAAGGCGTCTTTTACAGGGGTGGATATGGCTACACCTTC	CASSEGVFYRGGYGYTF
TRBV20-1	.	TRBD2	TRBJ2-3	TGCAGTGCTAGCGGGCGGGGGGTTTCCACAGATACGCAGTATTTT	CSASGRGVSTDTQYF
TRBV24-1	few	.	TRBJ1-1	TGTGCCACCAGTGACCCTCTGAACACTGAAGCTTTCTTT	CATSDPLNTEAFF
TRBV7-2	.	.	TRBJ1-5	TGTGCCAGCAGCTCCCAGGGGACCAATCAGCCCCAGCATTTT	CASSSQGTNQPQHF
TRBV2	.	TRBD1	TRBJ2-7	TGTGCCAGCAGTGAAGGACAGGGAACAGCCTACGAGCAGTACTTC	CASSEGQGTAYEQYF
TRBV6-2/TRBV6-3	.	TRBD2	TRBJ2-5	TGTGCCAGCAGCCGAGGGACTAGCCTTGGAGAGACCCAGTACTTC	CASSRGTSLGETQYF
TRBV7-8	.	.	TRBJ2-7	TGTGCCAGCAGCTGGGGGGTTAGCGGAATCGACTACGAGCAGTACTTC	CASSWGVSGIDYEQYF
TRBV3-1	.	.	TRBJ2-6	TGTGCCAGCAGCCTCCCGGGACACGATTCTGGGGCCAACGTCCTGACTTTC	CASSLPGHDSGANVLTF
TRBV29-1	.	TRBD1	TRBJ1-2	TGCAGCGTTGGGGGGACAGCTAACTATGGCTACACCTTC	CSVGGTANYGYTF
TRBV15	few	.	TRBJ2-1	TGTGCCACCAGCAGAGATCGTCCTACCGTCAATGAGCAGTTCTTC	CATSRDRPTVNEQFF
TRBV2	.	.	TRBJ1-3	TGTGCCAGCACCCAGCTTTTATCTGGAAACACCATATATTTT	CASTQLLSGNTIYF
TRBV6-1	.	TRBD1	TRBJ2-2	TGTGCCATCCCCCATCGCACAGGGGTTCGAACCGGGGAGCTGTTTTTT	CAIPHRTGVRTGELFF
TRBV23-1	once	.	TRBJ1-6	TGCGCCAGCACTACCGACCCGACGAATTCACCCCTCCACTTT	CASTTDPTNSPLHF
TRBV28	.	.	TRBJ1-5	TGTGCCAGCAGCTCTGCTACAGGATCGGGCAATCAGCCCCAGCATTTT	CASSSATGSGNQPQHF
TRBV18	.	.	TRBJ1-1	TGTGCCAGCTCACCCTCAGGAGGTTTGGGGAACACTGAAGCTTTCTTT	CASSPSGGLGNTEAFF
TRBV20-1	.	.	TRBJ2-1	TGCAGTGCTAGACCCCCACAGGGCTGGAATGAGCAGTTCTTC	CSARPPQGWNEQFF
TRBV7-8	few	TRBD2	TRBJ2-5	TGTGCCAGCAGCCCGGGCCTAGCGGGACTCCAAGAGACCCAGTACTTC	CASSPGLAGLQETQYF
TRBV7-9	.	.	TRBJ2-7	TGTGCCAGCAGCCTTCTCGCCTACTACGAGCAGTACTTC	CASSLLAYYEQYF
TRBV11-3	.	.	TRBJ2-7	TGTGCCAGCAGCTCCCCGCGAGAGTACGAGCAGTACTTC	CASSSPREYEQYF
TRBV6-1	few	TRBD2	TRBJ2-3	TGTGCCAGCAGCCGCGGACTAGCGGGGGGCACAGATACGCAGTATTTT	CASSRGLAGGTDTQYF
TRBV27	.	.	TRBJ1-2	TGTGCCAGCAGTACAAAGATGTCGGCAGGCTACACCTTC	CASSTKMSAGYTF
TRBV4-1	.	.	TRBJ1-5	TGCGCCAGCAGCGACACAGGACGAAATCAGCCCCAGCATTTT	CASSDTGRNQPQHF
TRBV28	.	.	TRBJ1-5	TGTGCCAGTCAGTCGGGGACCAAGCCCCAGCATTTT	CASQSGTKPQHF
TRBV20-1	.	.	TRBJ1-5	TGCAGTACTAGAGGGGACCCATGGGGAGATCAGCCCCAGCATTTT	CSTRGDPWGDQPQHF
TRBV15	few	.	TRBJ1-4	TGTGCCACCAGCAGAGGATTGTCTAAGGGTAATGAAAAACTGTTTTTT	CATSRGLSKGNEKLFF
TRBV6-1	once	TRBD1	TRBJ2-7	TGTGCCAGCACCTGGGACAGGGCTCCCGCGGGCTCCTACGAGCAGTACTTC	CASTWDRAPAGSYEQYF
TRBV20-1	once	TRBD2	TRBJ2-3	TGCAGTGCTTCCAAGCGGGGTAGCACAGATACGCAGTATTTT	CSASKRGSTDTQYF
TRBV11-2	.	.	TRBJ1-1	TGTGCCAGCAGCTTTCCAGGGTCTCGGGGCACTGAAGCTTTCTTT	CASSFPGSRGTEAFF
TRBV27	few	TRBD2	TRBJ2-2	TGTGCCAGCAGCTGGACTAGCGGGAGAACGACCGGGGAGCTGTTTTTT	CASSWTSGRTTGELFF
TRBV6-1	.	.	TRBJ1-5	TGTGCCAGCAGCCCAGGGGAAGTACAGCCCCAGCATTTT	CASSPGEVQPQHF
TRBV6-2/TRBV6-3	.	.	TRBJ2-7	TGTGCCACTCAGAGGTCGGTTTACGAGCAGTACTTC	CATQRSVYEQYF
TRBV20-1	.	.	TRBJ2-2	TGCAGTGCTAGAGATGGGGCAGGGAGGAAGACCGGGGAGCTGTTTTTT	CSARDGAGRKTGELFF
TRBV28	.	.	TRBJ1-4	TGTGCCAGCGGGGCGGGGGATGAAAAACTGTTTTTT	CASGAGDEKLFF
TRBV7-8	.	TRBD2	TRBJ2-2	TGTGCCAGCAGCTTACGGGGGGTCGGGGAGCTGTTTTTT	CASSLRGVGELFF
TRBV20-1	few	TRBD1	TRBJ1-2	TGCAGTGCTGGGACAGGAAATTATGGCTACACCTTC	CSAGTGNYGYTF
TRBV7-8	.	TRBD2	TRBJ2-2	TGTGCCAGCAGCTTCCAGGGACTAGCTGGCGGGGAGCTGTTTTTT	CASSFQGLAGGELFF
TRBV18	once	.	TRBJ2-2	TGTGCCAGCTCACCCCCACCTAGGGGCGATAACACCGGGGAGCTGTTTTTT	CASSPPPRGDNTGELFF
TRBV4-1	.	.	TRBJ1-2	TGCGCCAGCAGCCAAGATCTCACGCATGGCTACACCTTC	CASSQDLTHGYTF
TRBV6-1	few	.	TRBJ1-5	TGTGCCAGCACCCTGAAGGCAAGGGACGAAAAAGGGGGCAATCAGCCCCAGCATTTT	CASTLKARDEKGGNQPQHF
TRBV19	once	TRBD2	TRBJ2-3	TGTGCCAGTTCTAGCGGCCGCACAGATACGCAGTATTTT	CASSSGRTDTQYF
TRBV6-1	.	.	TRBJ2-1	TGTGCCAGCAGAATGTCAGGGTTGAAAGAGGACAATGAGCAGTTCTTC	CASRMSGLKEDNEQFF
TRBV6-2/TRBV6-3	.	TRBD2	TRBJ2-4	TGTGCCAGCAGTGGGGCGGGAGTCAAAAACATTCAGTACTTC	CASSGAGVKNIQYF